These 28 T cell receptor beta chains were sequenced from one sample in a study of identical twins. TCRdb re-derived calls from the 5' RACE reads in MiXCR, one entry per CDR3 protein. The sample has about 470,000 distinct CDR3 sequences; 24% are singletons. The data also belong to a second study, concerning T cells expressing NK-cell markers.

Material: CD4+ T cells sorted from blood. The receptors originated from a woman aged 18-29 years in good health.

This clonotype occurred a few times. This chain connects TRBV25-1 to TRBJ1-3; unclear D gene. The V and J ends lost 10 bases and 7 bases respectively, with 11 bases between them. The CDR3 contains 11 residues. The germline CDR1 and CDR2 sequences are MGHDK and SYGVNS. The CDR3 DNA sequence: TGTGCCACCCTATCAGTGAACACCATATATTTT. Its protein product is CATLSVNTIYF.

This clonotype was counted a few times. J is TRBJ1-1 and V is TRBV5-5; perhaps TRBD1 as D (5 bases). The CDR3 has 14 residues. V lost 3 bases and J 1 base, leaving 10 bases between the germline ends. Germline lookup yields CDR1 SGHKS and CDR2 YYEKEE (reference sequence). The CDR3 DNA sequence: TGTGCCAGCAGCTCCCCGACAGCGAACACTGAAGCTTTCTTT. Translating it yields CASSSPTANTEAFF.

The chain has TRBV6-2 or TRBV6-3 and TRBJ2-6; D may be TRBD1 (5 bases). Germline assignment: CDR1 MNHEY and CDR2 SVGEGT. Trimming stripped 5 bases from V and 0 bases from J, with 14 bases between. This CDR3 is 17 amino acids long. CDR3 loop: CASSPADRSSGANVLTF. The CDR3 DNA is TGTGCCAGCAGTCCCGCCGACAGAAGCTCTGGGGCCAACGTCCTGACTTTC.

This clonotype was seen only a few times. This chain uses TRBV24-1 with TRBJ2-2; no definite D call. Germline V lookup: CDR1 KGHDR, CDR2 SFDVKD. V was shortened by 1 base and J by 3 bases, with 5 bases between the two germline ends. This CDR3 spans 14 amino acids. In DNA form, the CDR3 reads TGTGCCACCAGTGATTTTTCGGACACCGGGGAGCTGTTTTTT. Translation: CATSDFSDTGELFF.

The V and J genes are TRBV14 and TRBJ2-7, with D maybe TRBD2 (6 bases). Germline CDR1 reads SGHDN; CDR2 reads FVKESK. CDR3 size: 14 residues. V lost 6 bases and J 4 bases, leaving 16 bases between the germline ends. In DNA form, the CDR3 reads TGTGCCAGCAGACCAACATCTCGGGGGTACGAGCAGTACTTC. This gives the protein CASRPTSRGYEQYF. Complete variable domain (other parts from reference TRBV14 and TRBJ2-7): EAGVTQFPSHSVIEKGQTVTLRCDPISGHDNLYWYRRVMGKEIKFLLHFVKESKQDESGMPNNRFLAERTGGTYSTLKVQPAELEDSGVYFCASRPTSRGYEQYFGPGTRLTVT.

This chain links TRBV19 with TRBJ2-7; D is perhaps TRBD2 (5 bases). The CDR3 sequence is 15 residues long. The V and J ends lost 4 bases and 3 bases respectively, with 16 bases between them. Per the germline V gene, CDR1 is LNHDA and CDR2 is SQIVND (reference sequence). The CDR3 is CASSTEAFGSYEQYF. Written as DNA, the CDR3 is TGTGCCAGTAGTACAGAGGCCTTTGGGAGCTACGAGCAGTACTTC.

The V and J genes are TRBV5-1 and TRBJ2-1; D is undetermined. The V end was cut by 7 bases, the J end by 10 bases, with 18 bases between. This CDR3 spans 13 amino acids. In germline, CDR1 is SGHRS, CDR2 YFSETQ. The CDR3 spells CASHQLPSAEQFF. DNA of the CDR3: TGCGCCAGCCATCAACTCCCGTCTGCCGAGCAGTTCTTC. Complete variable domain (other parts from reference TRBV5-1 and TRBJ2-1): KAGVTQTPRYLIKTRGQQVTLSCSPISGHRSVSWYQQTPGQGLQFLFEYFSETQRNKGNFPGRFSGRQFSNSRSEMNVSTLELGDSALYLCASHQLPSAEQFFGPGTRLTVL.

The chain combines TRBV6-1 with TRBJ2-3, with D uncertain. V was shortened by 6 bases and J by 0 bases, with 13 bases between the two germline ends. The length of the CDR3 is 15 residues. CDR1 is MNHNS and CDR2 is SASEGT in the germline V gene. The CDR3 sequence is CASRATRLSTDTQYF. As DNA, the CDR3 is TGTGCCAGCAGGGCGACGCGGCTAAGCACAGATACGCAGTATTTT.

In its sample, this clonotype was seen many times. The genes are TRBV5-1 and TRBJ1-1; possible D gene TRBD1, 5 bases. The germline V gene encodes CDR1 SGHRS and CDR2 YFSETQ. The CDR3 has 15 residues. V shed 1 base and J shed 3 bases, with 13 bases lying between them. As DNA, the CDR3 is TGCGCCAGCAGCTTGTCCCGGTTGGGGGACACTGAAGCTTTCTTT. Translating it yields CASSLSRLGDTEAFF.

This clonotype was seen only a few times. The chain recombines TRBV5-1 with TRBJ2-5; D possibly corresponds to TRBD1 (5 bases). The germline V gene has CDR1 SGHRS and CDR2 YFSETQ. CDR3 size: 14 residues. V was clipped by 2 bases and J by 0 bases, with 8 bases between them. CDR3 protein: CASSFGQNQETQYF. As DNA, the CDR3 is TGCGCCAGCAGCTTTGGACAAAACCAAGAGACCCAGTACTTC.

This clonotype was detected only a few times. The J gene is TRBJ2-1, the V gene TRBV9, with a possible D match to TRBD2 (5 bases). This CDR3 has 14 amino acids. The V end was cut by 3 bases, the J end by 4 bases, with 11 bases between. Germline V gene data show CDR1 as SGDLS and CDR2 as YYNGEE. The DNA of the CDR3 is TGTGCCAGCAGCGCGGGGAACGGATACAATGAGCAGTTCTTC. Encoded protein: CASSAGNGYNEQFF. Combining the CDR3 with reference TRBV9 and TRBJ2-1 gives the whole variable domain DSGVTQTPKHLITATGQRVTLRCSPRSGDLSVYWYQQSLDQGLQFLIQYYNGEERAKGNILERFSAQQFPDLHSELNLSSLELGDSALYFCASSAGNGYNEQFFGPGTRLTVL.

The chain joins TRBV5-1 to TRBJ1-6, with unresolved D. With 0 bases removed from V and 6 bases from J, the gap between germline ends came to 7 bases. The CDR3 is 14 residues long. Germline CDR1 SGHRS, CDR2 YFSETQ. The CDR3 reads CASSLASSNSPLHF. The DNA of the CDR3 is TGCGCCAGCAGCTTGGCGAGCAGTAATTCACCCCTCCACTTT.

V usage is TRBV6-1 and J usage is TRBJ2-1; 8 bases are shared with TRBD2. V was pared by 7 bases and J by 6 bases, with 5 bases of the junction left unmatched. CDR3 length equals 13 residues. Germline CDR1 and CDR2: MNHNS and SASEGT. CDR3 protein: CASIGGGVNEQFF. The CDR3 nucleotides are TGTGCCAGCATCGGGGGGGGAGTCAATGAGCAGTTCTTC.

This sequence joins TRBV2 and TRBJ1-1; D ambiguous. The CDR3 contains 13 residues. Trimming removed 7 bases from V and 2 bases from J, with 11 bases in between. The germline CDR1 and CDR2 sequences are SNHLY and FYNNEI. The CDR3 here is CASTVEGNTEAFF. The CDR3 nucleotides are TGTGCCAGCACCGTCGAAGGAAACACTGAAGCTTTCTTT.

This chain connects TRBV10-3 to TRBJ2-5; 7 bases agree with TRBD2. The J segment lost 0 bases and the V segment lost 5 bases, leaving 3 bases of the junction unmatched. The germline CDR1 and CDR2 sequences are ENHRY and SYGVKD. The length of the CDR3 is 14 residues. The CDR3 reads CAISRGTNQETQYF. The CDR3 DNA sequence: TGTGCCATCAGTCGAGGGACTAACCAAGAGACCCAGTACTTC.

This clonotype was observed a handful of times. The junction does not match germline at one end; this may be a read error. This chain connects TRBV7-7 to TRBJ2-3; D is unresolved. This CDR3 is 14 amino acids long. Germline lookup yields CDR1 SSHAT and CDR2 FNYEAQ (reference sequence). CDR3 region: CASSLDANTDTQYF. The CDR3 DNA follows: TGTGCTAGCAGCTTAGACGCTAACACAGATACGCAGTATTTT.

The V call is TRBV12-3 or TRBV12-4, the J call TRBJ1-1; D is unclear. This CDR3 region has 15 residues. Trimming took 6 bases from V and 0 from J, leaving 14 bases between them. CDR3 in DNA: TGTGCCAGCAGCCCCACATTCAGGATGAACACTGAAGCTTTCTTT. Translating gives CASSPTFRMNTEAFF.

The V gene is TRBV27, the J gene TRBJ2-5; TRBD2 is a possible D gene (6 bases). Between the trimmed V and J ends, which lost 5 bases and 5 bases, there was a span of 15 bases. The length of the CDR3 is 14 residues. Germline V CDR1 and CDR2: MNHEY, SMNVEV (reference sequence). The CDR3 reads CASSRRDGGETQYF. The CDR3 DNA sequence: TGTGCCAGCAGTCGCCGGGACGGAGGGGAGACCCAGTACTTC.

This clonotype appeared a few times. The J gene is TRBJ2-7, the V gene TRBV6-1, with a possible D match to TRBD2 (6 bases). The CDR3 loop spans 16 amino acids. Germline loops: CDR1 MNHNS, CDR2 SASEGT. V was trimmed by 4 bases and J by 0 bases, leaving 16 bases between them. The CDR3 region is CASSGVAATSSYEQYF. Here the CDR3 DNA reads TGTGCCAGCAGTGGAGTAGCGGCCACGAGCTCCTACGAGCAGTACTTC.

This clonotype was counted only a few times. The gene calls are TRBV7-9 and TRBJ2-7; the match to TRBD2 covers 9 bases. This CDR3 is built from 14 residues. J was trimmed by 3 bases and V by 3 bases; bases with no gene match: 3. Germline CDR1 and CDR2: SEHNR and FQNEAQ (reference sequence). The CDR3 coding sequence is TGTGCCAGCAGCTTTATGACTAGCGGCTACGAGCAGTACTTC. This encodes CASSFMTSGYEQYF.

This clonotype was detected many times. The rearrangement uses TRBV12-3 or TRBV12-4 and TRBJ2-7; D ambiguous. Trimming pared 3 bases from V and 1 base from J, leaving 7 bases between. The CDR3 has 13 residues. CDR3: CASSFRPSYEQYF. In DNA form, the CDR3 reads TGTGCCAGCAGTTTTCGACCTTCCTACGAGCAGTACTTC.

This clonotype was counted a few times. The chain carries TRBV6-1 and TRBJ2-5, with D tentatively TRBD2 (7 bases). This CDR3 is 14 amino acids long. V gave up 8 bases and J gave up 5 bases, with 18 bases separating them. The germline gives CDR1 MNHNS, CDR2 SASEGT. The CDR3 is CASSANGGHETQYF. The DNA for the CDR3 is TGTGCCAGCTCGGCTAACGGGGGGCACGAGACCCAGTACTTC.

The chain combines TRBV20-1 with TRBJ2-1; 11 nucleotides line up with TRBD2. Germline lookup yields CDR1 DFQATT and CDR2 SNEGSKA (reference sequence). CDR3 length: 14 amino acids. Trimming cost V 7 bases and J 7 bases; bases outside gene matches: 9. CDR3 DNA: TGCAGTGGGATAGCGGGGGGGCCTGCAAATGAGCAGTTCTTC. This codes for CSGIAGGPANEQFF.

The V call is TRBV7-2, the J call TRBJ2-4, with 7 bases lining up with TRBD2. J gave up 8 bases and V 4 bases, and 11 bases lay outside the gene matches. The CDR3 spans 15 residues. Germline assignment: CDR1 SGHTA and CDR2 FQGNSA. CDR3 bases: TGTGCCAGCAGCTACTGGGGCGGGAGACGGGACATTCAGTACTTC. Protein product: CASSYWGGRRDIQYF.

The rearrangement uses TRBV29-1 and TRBJ2-7; 9 bases agree with TRBD1. The CDR3 is 14 amino acids. V trimming: 3 bases; J trimming: 4 bases; junction bases outside the gene matches: 7. Germline lookup yields CDR1 SQVTM and CDR2 ANQGSEA. The DNA of the CDR3 is TGCAGCGTTGATAAGTCCGGACAGGGGTACGAGCAGTACTTC. As protein: CSVDKSGQGYEQYF.

This chain connects TRBV6-5 to TRBJ2-7; TRBD2 matches 10 bases. With V trimmed by 4 bases and J by 2 bases, 2 bases remained unmatched. The length of the CDR3 is 14 residues. The germline V gene has CDR1 MNHEY and CDR2 SVGAGI. CDR3 in amino acids: CASSFGTSAYEQYF. The CDR3 DNA follows: TGTGCCAGCAGTTTTGGGACTAGCGCCTACGAGCAGTACTTC.

The V and J genes are TRBV18 and TRBJ2-1, with 11 positions matching TRBD2. This CDR3 contains 15 residues. The germline V gene encodes CDR1 KGHSH and CDR2 LQKENI. V dropped 6 bases and J dropped 6; count of bases not matched to a gene: 7. The CDR3 sequence is CASSPSGRRLNEQFF. In DNA, the CDR3 is TGTGCCAGCTCTCCTAGCGGGAGGAGGCTCAATGAGCAGTTCTTC.

CDR3 DNA sequence: TGTGCCAGCAGTTTAGTGGTCCTCGGGGGGGAGCTGTTTTTT. As protein: CASSLVVLGGELFF. The chain links TRBV12-3 or TRBV12-4 to TRBJ2-2; D not certain. V was shortened by 1 base and J by 8 bases, with 11 bases between the two germline ends. There are 14 residues in the CDR3.